A selection of T cell receptor beta chains follows, all from one sample in a study of blood T cell repertoires in COVID-19. TCRdb keeps only in-frame clones here, not all; method: immunoSEQ multiplex PCR. In the table there are approximately 200,000 clones, about four fifths of which are singletons. Sequencing was carried out using peripheral blood. Receptors were obtained from a woman aged 25-40 years who had recovered from COVID-19. Each CDR3 is given with its conserved first and last residue. D genes are given only for firm matches. Part of the rows lack a size; the others show once, few, many or a class for expanded clones.

V gene	CDR3 length	D gene	clone size	J gene	CDR3 DNA	CDR3 protein
TRBV27	15	TRBD1	-	TRBJ2-7	TGTGCCAGCAGACGACTTGGGGACAGGGTGGTCGAGCAGTACTTC	CASRRLGDRVVEQYF
TRBV28	16	TRBD1	-	TRBJ1-6	TGTGCCAGCAGTCTCACCTCGGGACAGGGCGACTCACCCCTCCACTTT	CASSLTSGQGDSPLHF
TRBV9	15	-	-	TRBJ2-1	TGTGCCAGCAGCCCGAGCCACGCCCGGTACAATGAGCAGTTCTTC	CASSPSHARYNEQFF
TRBV19	16	TRBD2	-	TRBJ2-1	TGTGCCAGTAGTGGGCTAGCGGAGAGCTCCTACAATGAGCAGTTCTTC	CASSGLAESSYNEQFF
TRBV13	15	TRBD1	-	TRBJ2-7	TGTGCCAGCAGCGCATCGACAGGGAGCTCCTACGAGCAGTACTTC	CASSASTGSSYEQYF
TRBV30	12	TRBD1	-	TRBJ2-7	TGTGCCTGGAGCGACAGGGGAAACGAGCAGTACTTC	CAWSDRGNEQYF
TRBV18	14	TRBD1	-	TRBJ2-1	TGTGCCAGCTCATCCCCACAGGGGGAAGATGAGCAGTTCTTC	CASSSPQGEDEQFF
TRBV18	12	-	many	TRBJ1-2	TGTGCCAGCTCAGACAATAACTATGGCTACACCTTC	CASSDNNYGYTF
TRBV4-1	16	TRBD1	-	TRBJ2-1	TGCGCCAGCAGCTTGAGGACAGGGGGACCCTACAATGAGCAGTTCTTC	CASSLRTGGPYNEQFF
TRBV4-1	15	-	-	TRBJ1-2	TGCGCCAGCAGCCAAGTGGGGGCCCTGCTATATGGCTACACCTTC	CASSQVGALLYGYTF
TRBV5-4	13	-	-	TRBJ1-1	TGTGCCAGCAGCTTGGGTCGGGGAACTGAAGCTTTCTTT	CASSLGRGTEAFF
TRBV27	13	-	-	TRBJ1-4	TGTGCCAGCAGTCCGGAACAGGGAAGAAAACTGTTTTTT	CASSPEQGRKLFF
TRBV7-9	16	TRBD1	-	TRBJ2-2	TGTGCCAGCAGCTTAAGGACAGGGAGGCGGGACGGGGAGCTGTTTTTT	CASSLRTGRRDGELFF
TRBV2	13	-	-	TRBJ1-2	TGTGCCAGCAGTAACAGGGTTAGCTATGGCTACACCTTC	CASSNRVSYGYTF
TRBV3-1/TRBV3-2	13	-	-	TRBJ1-3	TGTGCCAGCAGCCAAGAGCGAGGAAACACCATATATTTT	CASSQERGNTIYF
TRBV5-6	15	TRBD1	few	TRBJ1-6	TGTGCCAGCGGGACAACAGGGGACTATAATTCACCCCTCCACTTT	CASGTTGDYNSPLHF
TRBV6-5	15	TRBD1	once	TRBJ1-1	TGTGCCAGCAGTTACTCGGGGACAGGGAGCACTGAAGCTTTCTTT	CASSYSGTGSTEAFF
TRBV30	12	-	-	TRBJ2-1	TGTGCCTGGAGTTTGCGAGATTCTGAGCAGTTCTTC	CAWSLRDSEQFF
TRBV2	15	TRBD2	-	TRBJ2-2	TGTGCCAGCAGTGGTAGTAGCGGGAGCTCCGGGGAGCTGTTTTTT	CASSGSSGSSGELFF
TRBV3-1/TRBV3-2	15	-	-	TRBJ2-2	TGTGCCAGCAGCCAAGGTAGTCCGAACACCGGGGAGCTGTTTTTT	CASSQGSPNTGELFF
TRBV7-2	11	-	once	TRBJ1-1	TGTGCCAGCAGCTTATATATTGAAGCTTTCTTT	CASSLYIEAFF
TRBV7-3	12	TRBD2	-	TRBJ2-5	TGTGCCAGCAGCTCCGCGGGGGGGACCCAGTACTTC	CASSSAGGTQYF
TRBV6-5	13	-	-	TRBJ1-1	TGTGCCAGCAGTCTAGGACAGAACACTGAAGCTTTCTTT	CASSLGQNTEAFF
TRBV5-4	16	TRBD1	-	TRBJ2-4	TGTGCCAGCAGCTTGAGGACAGGGGTCGTCAAAAACATTCAGTACTTC	CASSLRTGVVKNIQYF
TRBV19	14	-	-	TRBJ1-5	TGTGCCACCACAGGGATGAGAGGCAATCAGCCCCAGCATTTT	CATTGMRGNQPQHF
TRBV4-1	16	TRBD1	-	TRBJ2-7	TGCGCCAGCAGCCAGTTCTTGGACAGGAATACCTACGAGCAGTACTTC	CASSQFLDRNTYEQYF
TRBV7-9	14	-	once	TRBJ1-5	TGTGCCAGCAGCTTAGTGGCCGGGGATCAGCCCCAGCATTTT	CASSLVAGDQPQHF
TRBV7-9	18	TRBD2	-	TRBJ2-1	TGTGCCAGCAGCCCTGGGTGGAATAGCGGGAGAAATATCAATGAGCAGTTCTTC	CASSPGWNSGRNINEQFF
TRBV28	13	-	-	TRBJ1-2	TGTGCCAGCAGCCCCGGGAGATATCGAGGCTACACCTTC	CASSPGRYRGYTF
TRBV6-1	15	TRBD2	-	TRBJ2-7	TGTGCCAGCAGCGAAGGACTAGCGCATTCCTACGAGCAGTACTTC	CASSEGLAHSYEQYF
TRBV6-4	15	-	-	TRBJ2-2	TGTGCCAGCAGTAGTACAGGTTCGAACACCGGGGAGCTGTTTTTT	CASSSTGSNTGELFF
TRBV30	13	-	-	TRBJ2-6	TGTGCCTGGAGGGGGGGGCGGGCCAACGTCCTGACTTTC	CAWRGGRANVLTF
TRBV6-5	16	TRBD2	-	TRBJ2-1	TGTGCCAGCAGTTACTCGGGACTAGCGGCCTACAATGAGCAGTTCTTC	CASSYSGLAAYNEQFF
TRBV11-3	14	-	-	TRBJ2-1	TGTGCCAGCAGCCCCAGAGACGGGGGAAATGAGCAGTTCTTC	CASSPRDGGNEQFF
TRBV28	13	-	-	TRBJ1-5	TGTGCCAGCAGTTTAGGCAGTTATCAGCCCCAGCATTTT	CASSLGSYQPQHF
TRBV6-4	12	-	-	TRBJ1-1	TGTGCCAGCAGTCCGTCTAACACTGAAGCTTTCTTT	CASSPSNTEAFF
TRBV6-6	12	-	-	TRBJ1-1	TGTGCCAGCAGTCCACTGGACTTTGAAGCTTTCTTT	CASSPLDFEAFF
TRBV19	14	-	-	TRBJ1-1	TGTGCCAGTGCGCCCCTTGGGGGCGGTGCTGAAGCTTTCTTT	CASAPLGGGAEAFF
TRBV9	15	TRBD2	-	TRBJ2-7	TGTGCCAGCAGCGTAGATTTCCTAGCGGGTGGCGAGCAGTACTTC	CASSVDFLAGGEQYF
TRBV21-1	22	-	-	TRBJ2-2	TGTGCCAGCAGCAAATCGCCGGAACCGGGACTAGCGGGAGGGCCGGGTACCGGGGAGCTGTTTTTT	CASSKSPEPGLAGGPGTGELFF
TRBV2	20	TRBD1	-	TRBJ1-3	TGTGCCAGCAGTTACACTCCGGGACAGGGGGCCTTCCTTTCTGGAAACACCATATATTTT	CASSYTPGQGAFLSGNTIYF
TRBV19	17	-	-	TRBJ1-5	TGTGCCAGTAGTAACGTTGGGGCGGGGAATCCGTTCGGGCCCCAGCATTTT	CASSNVGAGNPFGPQHF
TRBV9	15	TRBD2	-	TRBJ2-1	TGTGCCAGCAGTCTGAGCGGGAGCTCCTACAATGAGCAGTTCTTC	CASSLSGSSYNEQFF
TRBV9	15	TRBD1	-	TRBJ1-4	TGTGCCAGCAGCCCCCAGGGGGCGACTAATGAAAAACTGTTTTTT	CASSPQGATNEKLFF
TRBV30	14	TRBD1	-	TRBJ2-7	TGTGCCTGGAGTCTGGGACAGGGGGCGAAGGAGCAGTACTTC	CAWSLGQGAKEQYF
TRBV4-1	13	-	few	TRBJ2-5	TGCGCCAGCAGCCAGGAGATGAGAGAGACCCAGTACTTC	CASSQEMRETQYF
TRBV3-1/TRBV3-2	15	-	-	TRBJ2-1	TGTGCCAGCAGCCAAGGAGTACCTAGACTCGATGAGCAGTTCTTC	CASSQGVPRLDEQFF
TRBV5-1	14	-	-	TRBJ1-1	TGCGCCAGCAGCTCACAGGGCGCTGGGACTGAAGCTTTCTTT	CASSSQGAGTEAFF